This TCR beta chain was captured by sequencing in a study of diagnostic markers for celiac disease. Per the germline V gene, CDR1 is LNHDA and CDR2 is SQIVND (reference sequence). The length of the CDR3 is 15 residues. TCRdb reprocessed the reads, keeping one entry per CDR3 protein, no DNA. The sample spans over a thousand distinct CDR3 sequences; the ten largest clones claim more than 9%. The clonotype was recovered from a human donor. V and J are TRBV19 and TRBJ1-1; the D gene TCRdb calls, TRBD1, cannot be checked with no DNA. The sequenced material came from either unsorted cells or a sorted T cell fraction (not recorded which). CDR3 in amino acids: CASSQTGQGGTEAFF.